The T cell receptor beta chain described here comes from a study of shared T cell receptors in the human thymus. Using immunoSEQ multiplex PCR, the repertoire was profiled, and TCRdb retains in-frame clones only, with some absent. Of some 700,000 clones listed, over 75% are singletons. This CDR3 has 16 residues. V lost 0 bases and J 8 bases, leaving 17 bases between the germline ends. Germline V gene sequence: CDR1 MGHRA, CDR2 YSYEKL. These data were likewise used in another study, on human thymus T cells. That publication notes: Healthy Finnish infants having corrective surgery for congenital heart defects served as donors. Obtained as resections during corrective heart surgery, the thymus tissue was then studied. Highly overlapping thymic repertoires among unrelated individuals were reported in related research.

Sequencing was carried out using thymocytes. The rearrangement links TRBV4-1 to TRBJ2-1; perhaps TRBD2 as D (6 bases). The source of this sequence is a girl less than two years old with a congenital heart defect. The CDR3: CASSQDRREVSDEQFF. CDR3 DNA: TGCGCCAGCAGCCAAGATAGAAGGGAGGTTAGCGATGAGCAGTTCTTC.